This T cell receptor beta chain was obtained from a study of T cell responses to AZD1222 COVID-19 vaccine. Across the study: Analysis merged second doses at about 4 or about 12 weeks. Study-wide findings and caveats: Spike-specific TCR breadth and depth both grew after two AZD1222 doses. Repertoire sampling was restricted to post-peak T cell response timepoints. Clonal diversity was possibly underestimated; the donors were predominantly white British and more often female.

Profiled with immunoSEQ multiplex PCR; TCRdb holds only in-frame clones, not every one. The sample lists fewer than 200,000 clones, more than 80% seen once, with roughly 6% in the top ten. A note on this clone: The antigen remains unidentified.

V lost 2 bases and J lost 5; bases outside the gene matches: 5. The CDR3 sequence is 15 residues long. Germline lookup yields CDR1 MNHNS and CDR2 SASEGT. The chain uses TRBV6-1 and TRBJ2-7, with 11 bases lining up with TRBD2. Sequencing was performed on peripheral blood, taken on day 0 of AZD1222 vaccination. The clonotype originates from an adult in good health. The CDR3 here is CASSERLAGRHEQYF. CDR3 sequence (DNA): TGTGCCAGCAGTGAAAGACTAGCGGGACGTCACGAGCAGTACTTC.